These T cell receptor beta chains were read from a single sample in a study of OX40 agonist ivuxolimab in advanced cancers. Data came from immunoSEQ multiplex PCR; TCRdb stores just in-frame clones and leaves some out. The sample consists of tens of thousands of clones, 87% of them appearing once. Sequences were derived from CD4+ or CD8+ T cells sorted from blood, sampled in a trial of the OX40 agonist ivuxolimab. These TCRs come from an adult with an advanced solid tumor such as melanoma, head and neck, liver or kidney cancer. Each CDR3 is given without its conserved first and last residue. Each record gives: J gene, V gene, CDR3 protein.

j_call: TRBJ2-5; v_call: TRBV9; cdr3_aa: ASSPSLAGSETQY
j_call: TRBJ1-4; v_call: TRBV6-1; cdr3_aa: ASVGQGATNEKLF
j_call: TRBJ2-7; v_call: TRBV6-5; cdr3_aa: ASSYGHLYEQY
j_call: TRBJ2-5; v_call: TRBV7-2; cdr3_aa: ASKKAASGRQQETQY
j_call: TRBJ2-1; v_call: TRBV19; cdr3_aa: ASSTRLAGYNEQF
j_call: TRBJ1-2; v_call: TRBV19; cdr3_aa: ASSPGQGAFNYGYT
j_call: TRBJ2-1; v_call: TRBV10-1; cdr3_aa: ASSESTRGSYNEQF
j_call: TRBJ2-2; v_call: TRBV27; cdr3_aa: ASSDPSVLGTGELF
j_call: TRBJ2-5; v_call: TRBV7-9; cdr3_aa: ASSLAPPGQRGIQETQY
j_call: TRBJ2-7; v_call: TRBV4-3; cdr3_aa: ASSQDLLAGLSYEQY